This T cell receptor beta chain was found in a study of blood T cells in healthy people across ages. On this clonotype itself: Antigen unknown.

The CDR3 length is 14 residues. With 4 bases clipped from V and 7 bases from J, the junction kept 3 bases outside the gene matches. In germline, CDR1 is LGHDT, CDR2 YNNKEL (reference sequence). Overall study findings and caveats: Per million T cells, TCR beta diversity dropped about linearly as age rose. Lack of knowledge of donor CMV status possibly confounded expanded clonotype changes. Naive CD4+ cells and diversity were both higher in long-lived donors than in aged donors.

A second 7 to 11 cycle PCR used barcoded and J-beta primers. Template switching added a 12-random-nucleotide identifier to every cDNA molecule. TCRdb re-called the 5' RACE reads through MiXCR, storing one row per CDR3 protein. Among some 1.7 million distinct CDR3 sequences listed, 25% to 30% were seen once. The sequence was obtained from a woman in her twenties or thirties in good health. The rearrangement uses TRBV3-1 and TRBJ2-1; the match to TRBD2 covers 11 bases. Sequencing input: blood. CDR3 bases: TGTGCCAGCAGCCCTAGCGGGAGGAATAATGAGCAGTTCTTC. Translating gives CASSPSGRNNEQFF.